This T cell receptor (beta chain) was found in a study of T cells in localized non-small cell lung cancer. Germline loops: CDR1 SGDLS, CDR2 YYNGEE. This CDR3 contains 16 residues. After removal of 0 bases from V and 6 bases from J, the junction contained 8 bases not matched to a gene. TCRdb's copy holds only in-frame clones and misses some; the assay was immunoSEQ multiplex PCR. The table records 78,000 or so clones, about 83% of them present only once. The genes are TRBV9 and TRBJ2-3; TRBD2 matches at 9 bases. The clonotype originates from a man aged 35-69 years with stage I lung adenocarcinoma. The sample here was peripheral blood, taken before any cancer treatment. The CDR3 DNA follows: TGTGCCAGCAGCGTAGTGGGAGCGGGGGGCAGGGATACGCAGTATTTT. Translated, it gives CASSVVGAGGRDTQYF. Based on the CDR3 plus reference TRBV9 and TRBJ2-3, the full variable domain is DSGVTQTPKHLITATGQRVTLRCSPRSGDLSVYWYQQSLDQGLQFLIQYYNGEERAKGNILERFSAQQFPDLHSELNLSSLELGDSALYFCASSVVGAGGRDTQYFGPGTRLTVL.